The 21 T cell receptor beta chains presented below share a single source sample, sequenced in a study of OX40 agonist ivuxolimab in advanced cancers. Here immunoSEQ multiplex PCR was the method, and the copy in TCRdb shows in-frame clones only, minus some. The sample has tens of thousands of clones, about 82% seen once. This material consisted of CD4+ or CD8+ T cells sorted from blood, taken in a trial of the OX40 agonist ivuxolimab. These receptors were taken from an adult with an advanced solid tumor such as melanoma, head and neck, liver or kidney cancer.

The V call is TRBV28, the J call TRBJ1-5; D might be TRBD1 (5 bases). The CDR3 has 16 residues. Trimming shortened V by 3 bases and J by 4 bases, and 16 bases separated the two germline ends. CDR1 is MDHEN, CDR2 SYDVKM, per germline. The CDR3 protein is CASSLGGVGKNQPQHF. DNA for the CDR3: TGTGCCAGCAGTTTGGGGGGAGTGGGAAAGAATCAGCCCCAGCATTTT.

This chain links TRBV4-1 with TRBJ1-5, with D possibly TRBD1 on 6 matching bases. Trimming shortened V by 2 bases and J by 0 bases, and 17 bases separated the two germline ends. This CDR3 is built from 18 residues. Per germline, CDR1 MGHRA and CDR2 YSYEKL. The CDR3 loop is CASSQRFGGDNSNQPQHF. CDR3 DNA: TGCGCCAGCAGCCAAAGATTCGGGGGGGACAATAGCAATCAGCCCCAGCATTTT.

V usage is TRBV6-6 and J usage is TRBJ1-1, with D possibly TRBD1 on 6 matching bases. This CDR3 spans 13 amino acids. Germline V gives CDR1 MNHNY, CDR2 SVGAGI (reference sequence). The V end lost 2 bases, the J end lost 7 bases, and 11 bases lay between the germline ends. The CDR3 sequence is CASSYQTGSEAFF. CDR3 coding DNA: TGTGCCAGCAGTTACCAGACAGGCAGTGAAGCTTTCTTT.

The chain employs TRBV5-4 and TRBJ2-7; 7 bases fit TRBD2. The junction had 9 bases not matched to a gene; V was cut back by 4 bases and J by 5 bases. The CDR3 is made up of 14 amino acids. Germline CDR1 SGHNT, CDR2 YYREEE (reference sequence). The CDR3 spells CASSQGRTSNEQYF. The CDR3 nucleotides are TGTGCCAGCAGCCAAGGCCGGACTAGTAACGAGCAGTACTTC.

The chain carries TRBV6-5 and TRBJ2-1, with D unresolved. Germline V gene lookup returns CDR1 MNHEY and CDR2 SVGAGI. V shed 2 bases and J shed 0 bases, with 8 bases lying between them. This CDR3 has 15 amino acids. CDR3 sequence reads: CASSYGHDSYNEQFF. CDR3 coding DNA: TGTGCCAGCAGTTACGGGCACGACTCCTACAATGAGCAGTTCTTC.

The chain couples TRBV7-3 to TRBJ2-2; 10 bases are shared with TRBD1. The CDR3 is made up of 16 amino acids. V shed 5 bases and J 4 bases; nucleotides not matched to a gene: 7. The V gene's germline CDR1 is SGHTA and CDR2 FQGTGA. The CDR3 here is CASSPDRGRSTGELFF. The CDR3 nucleotides read TGTGCCAGCAGCCCAGACAGGGGGCGAAGCACCGGGGAGCTGTTTTTT. The whole variable domain, remainder taken from reference TRBV7-3 and TRBJ2-2, is GAGVSQTPSNKVTEKGKYVELRCDPISGHTALYWYRQSLGQGPEFLIYFQGTGAADDSGLPNDRFFAVRPEGSVSTLKIQRTERGDSAVYLCASSPDRGRSTGELFFGEGSRLTVL.

Note on this clone: Germline is not matched at one junction end, which may reflect a read error. CDR3 amino acids: CASSPGTGTYNEQFF. CDR3 bases: TGTGCTAGCAGCCCGGGGACAGGGACCTACAATGAGCAGTTCTTC. The chain carries TRBV7-7 and TRBJ2-1, with TRBD1 matching 9 bases. The germline V gene has CDR1 SSHAT and CDR2 FNYEAQ (reference sequence). The CDR3 is 15 amino acids.

The chain combines TRBV7-2 with TRBJ2-7; tentatively, D is TRBD1 (6 bases). Germline V gene lookup returns CDR1 SGHTA and CDR2 FQGNSA. V dropped 3 bases and J dropped 2 bases, with 11 bases sitting between them. The length of the CDR3 is 14 residues. The CDR3 loop reads CASSLDSLAYEQYF. CDR3 nucleotides: TGTGCCAGCAGCTTGGACAGCTTAGCCTACGAGCAGTACTTC.

V is TRBV7-9 and J is TRBJ1-2, with 9 bases matching TRBD1. Looked up from germline, CDR1 is SEHNR and CDR2 is FQNEAQ (reference sequence). The V gene end was trimmed by 6 bases and the J gene end by 2 bases; junction bases not matched to a gene: 13. The CDR3 is 17 residues long. DNA of the CDR3: TGTGCCAGCAGACACGCTCCATACAGGGGGCAAAACTATGGCTACACCTTC. Protein sequence: CASRHAPYRGQNYGYTF.

The genes are TRBV12-5 and TRBJ1-4, with TRBD1 matching over 8 bases. Trimming at V came to 5 bases and at J to 8 bases, leaving 7 bases not matched to a gene. The germline CDR1 and CDR2 sequences are LGHNT and FRNRAP. The CDR3 is 14 amino acids. The CDR3 loop is CASGPWGTGEKLFF. The CDR3 DNA reads TGTGCTAGTGGTCCCTGGGGGACAGGAGAAAAACTGTTTTTT.

The gene calls are TRBV2 and TRBJ1-3, with 7 bases that match TRBD1. This CDR3 region has 13 residues. Germline values: CDR1 SNHLY, CDR2 FYNNEI. V lost 6 bases to trimming and J lost 2 bases; unmatched junction nucleotides: 1. The CDR3 DNA sequence: TGTGCCAGCAGACAGGGGCCTGGAAACACCATATATTTT. This codes for CASRQGPGNTIYF.

The rearrangement links TRBV20-1 to TRBJ2-7; no firm D call. The CDR3 consists of 11 residues. Between the trimmed V and J ends, which lost 7 bases and 0 bases, there was a span of 7 bases. Germline CDR1 is DFQATT and CDR2 is SNEGSKA (reference sequence). CDR3 region: CSVLASYEQYF. CDR3 bases: TGCAGTGTGCTGGCCTCCTACGAGCAGTACTTC.

The V and J genes are TRBV6-5 and TRBJ1-1; D may be TRBD1 (5 bases). This CDR3 contains 14 residues. The germline CDR1 and CDR2 sequences are MNHEY and SVGAGI. Deletions cut 7 bases from V and 2 bases from J, with 14 bases between. CDR3 residues: CASTKGLPNTEAFF. DNA for the CDR3: TGTGCCAGCACCAAGGGACTGCCCAACACTGAAGCTTTCTTT.

The gene calls are TRBV7-9 and TRBJ2-3; a possible D gene is TRBD1 (6 bases). V shed 1 base and J shed 4 bases, with 15 bases lying between them. This CDR3 has 16 amino acids. Looked up from germline, CDR1 is SEHNR and CDR2 is FQNEAQ (reference sequence). Here the CDR3 reads CASSLVPQGNSDTQYF. CDR3 nucleotides: TGTGCCAGCAGCTTAGTTCCACAGGGAAACTCAGATACGCAGTATTTT.

V and J are TRBV10-3 and TRBJ1-2; 9 nucleotides agree with TRBD1. This CDR3 is 12 amino acids long. J was trimmed by 4 bases and V by 10 bases; bases with no gene match: 4. The germline V gene encodes CDR1 ENHRY and CDR2 SYGVKD. CDR3 protein: CATRDRVYGYTF. CDR3 nucleotides: TGTGCCACCCGGGACAGGGTCTATGGCTACACCTTC.

V and J are TRBV25-1 and TRBJ1-4; D might be TRBD1 (5 bases). CDR3 length: 14 residues. Germline loops: CDR1 MGHDK, CDR2 SYGVNS. V shed 1 base and J shed 5 bases, with 8 bases lying between them. The CDR3 region has the DNA TGTGCCAGCAGTGAATTTAGGGGAAATGAAAAACTGTTTTTT. It is translated as CASSEFRGNEKLFF.

The J gene is TRBJ2-5, the V gene TRBV7-9, with TRBD2 identical over 16 bases. Germline lookup yields CDR1 SEHNR and CDR2 FQNEAQ (reference sequence). The CDR3 is 19 residues long. J lost 2 bases, V lost 7 bases, and 13 bases had no gene match. CDR3 nucleotide sequence: TGTGCCAGCACTCCAACCGGGACTAGCGGGGGGGGTTCTCAAGAGACCCAGTACTTC. Its protein product is CASTPTGTSGGGSQETQYF.

The chain uses TRBV6-5 and TRBJ2-3, with D perhaps matching TRBD1 or TRBD2 (6 bases each). V lost 2 bases to trimming and J lost 2 bases, with 11 bases between them. Germline V gene sequence: CDR1 MNHEY, CDR2 SVGAGI. This CDR3 is built from 15 residues. CDR3 in amino acids: CASSYRGANTDTQYF. For the CDR3, the DNA is TGTGCCAGCAGTTACAGGGGGGCTAACACAGATACGCAGTATTTT.

Concerning this clone itself: Other nucleotide sequences from this sample produce the same CDR3. The chain recombines TRBV6-5 with TRBJ1-1, with a weak D call TRBD1 (5 bases). In germline, CDR1 is MNHEY, CDR2 SVGAGI. V dropped 6 bases and J dropped 1 base, with 9 bases sitting between them. The CDR3 is 13 residues long. The CDR3 loop is CASSSGTNTEAFF. In DNA, the CDR3 is TGTGCCAGCAGCTCCGGGACGAACACTGAAGCTTTCTTT.

J is TRBJ1-6 and V is TRBV7-2; D call uncertain. Deletions cut 1 base from V and 10 bases from J, with 8 bases between. Germline loops: CDR1 SGHTA, CDR2 FQGNSA. This CDR3 comprises 13 residues. As DNA, the CDR3 is TGTGCCAGCAGCTTAGGGCTGCAGTCACCCCTCCACTTT. Translated: CASSLGLQSPLHF.

This clone has a single count. V gene TRBV7-2 combines with J gene TRBJ2-1, with D unresolved. Germline V CDR1 and CDR2: SGHTA, FQGNSA. CDR3 length: 15 residues. The germline V and J ends were trimmed by 6 bases and 5 bases, with 17 bases remaining between them. CDR3 loop: CASRPSPSRDNEQFF. In nucleotides, the CDR3 is TGTGCCAGCAGGCCTTCCCCTTCTAGGGACAATGAGCAGTTCTTC.